The subject of this entry is one TCR beta chain. Antigen specificity is unknown. The data originate from a study of cytomegalovirus exposure and HLA in healthy donors. The wider study: The platform used for the roughly 130 validation repertoires matched that of the roughly 700 first-cohort repertoires, a later analysis reported. Study results and caveats: Reportedly, diagnosis of cytomegalovirus status by the classifier showed high specificity and sensitivity.

Germline values: CDR1 MNHNY, CDR2 SVGAGI (reference sequence). This CDR3 contains 14 residues. The V and J ends lost 7 bases and 2 bases, in that order; junction bases with no gene match: 6. Separate from the roughly 700-subject first cohort was the approximately 120-subject validation cohort, to which the donors belonged. The assay was immunoSEQ multiplex PCR, and TCRdb's table has in-frame clones only and misses some. The sample gives 170,000 or so clones, approximately 81% of which show up once; more than 15% is in the top ten. The gene calls are TRBV6-6 and TRBJ2-7; 9 positions match TRBD1. The TCR sequence derives from a man between 18 and 29 years old in good health and CMV-seropositive. Sequencing used PBMCs. The CDR3 sequence: CASNADRGAYEQYF. The CDR3 nucleotides read TGTGCCAGCAATGCGGACAGGGGCGCCTACGAGCAGTACTTC.